This TCR beta chain was sequenced during a study of human T cells and chemical hapten exposure. Study-level background: Patients had diphenylcyclopropenone applied to the scalp weekly throughout the approximately 25-week study. Patch tests delivered 0.01% DPC to the upper back and were evaluated at 6 days.

The CDR3 extends over 17 amino acids. V dropped 2 bases and J dropped 4; count of bases not matched to a gene: 15. Germline lookup yields CDR1 DFQATT and CDR2 SNEGSKA (reference sequence). TCRdb called the RACE reads again in MiXCR, with one record for every CDR3 protein. The sample has around 340,000 distinct CDR3 sequences, around 7% seen once; the top ten hold around 8.4%. The sample's time point: patch test 1, 2 weeks after DPC sensitization. The treatment here: therapeutic diphenylcyclopropenone sensitization with weekly scalp DPC. This clonotype has a handful of counts. This chain joins TRBV20-1 and TRBJ1-2; 8 bases line up with TRBD1. This TCR came from a woman between 18 and 29 years old with alopecia areata. Some clones in this sample may be carry-over from other donors' samples. Source: whole blood, taken in connection with sensitization to the hapten diphenylcyclopropenone (DPC). CDR3 DNA sequence: TGCAGTGCTAGACCGGACAGGGAAGAGTTTACTGGCTATGGCTACACCTTC. Encoded protein: CSARPDREEFTGYGYTF.